Listed here are 6 T cell receptor beta chains from one sample, sequenced in a study of blood T cell repertoires in COVID-19 (dated by TCRdb to the early 2020s). The library was obtained by the immunoSEQ multiplex PCR assay. Not all clones reach the TCRdb copy of this immuneACCESS table, which keeps in-frame sequences only. Checked studies attribute under half of the gap to unresolved V genes and leave the rest unexplained. The table for this sample lists about 280,000 clones; roughly 85% of them were counted only once. Jointly, the top ten make up about 2.5% of the sample. Sequencing was carried out using PBMCs or T cells enriched from blood (not recorded which). These receptors came from a woman aged 45-59 years who had recovered from COVID-19.

V and J are TRBV19 and TRBJ1-2, with D possibly being TRBD1 (6 bases). Germline values: CDR1 LNHDA, CDR2 SQIVND (reference sequence). Trimming stripped 4 bases from V and 3 bases from J, with 12 bases between. CDR3 length: 14 residues. For the CDR3, the DNA is TGTGCCAGTAGTACAGGGGTTTCGGACTATGGCTACACCTTC. Translating it yields CASSTGVSDYGYTF.

The chain links TRBV5-1 to TRBJ2-1; tentatively, D is TRBD1 (5 bases). The CDR3 is made up of 16 amino acids. Germline V gives CDR1 SGHRS, CDR2 YFSETQ. V gave up 3 bases and J gave up 0 bases, with 13 bases separating them. The CDR3 nucleotides read TGCGCCAGCAGCTACGGACAACAGAGCTCCTACAATGAGCAGTTCTTC. The encoded protein is CASSYGQQSSYNEQFF.

Only one count was recorded for this clone. The chain recombines TRBV15 with TRBJ1-6; D perhaps matches TRBD1 (5 bases). The CDR3 length is 16 residues. CDR1 is LNHNV, CDR2 YYDKDF, per germline (reference sequence). V shed 0 bases and J shed 0 bases, with 6 bases lying between them. In nucleotides, the CDR3 is TGTGCCACCAGCAGAGATCAGGGCTCCTATAATTCACCCCTCCACTTT. Its translation: CATSRDQGSYNSPLHF.

The chain recombines TRBV6-5 with TRBJ2-7, with D tentatively TRBD2 (6 bases). The CDR3 loop spans 15 amino acids. Trimming took off 2 bases at V and 4 bases at J, with 15 bases between the two ends. The germline CDR1 and CDR2 sequences are MNHEY and SVGAGI. The CDR3 reads CASSYGPRGKYEQYF. CDR3 bases: TGTGCCAGCAGTTACGGGCCACGGGGGAAATACGAGCAGTACTTC.

This clone was seen only once. The chain combines TRBV19 with TRBJ2-7; 10 bases align to TRBD2. Trimming took 5 bases from V and 5 from J; bases not matched to a gene: 6. The CDR3 contains 14 residues. Germline CDR1 is LNHDA and CDR2 is SQIVND (reference sequence). Here the CDR3 reads CASSQVAGGHEQYF. The CDR3 nucleotides are TGTGCCAGTAGTCAGGTAGCGGGGGGCCACGAGCAGTACTTC.

The sample holds one count of this clone. The chain is built from TRBV19 and TRBJ1-1; D perhaps matches TRBD1 (6 bases). V was cut by 4 bases and J by 7 bases, with 13 bases left in between. Germline CDR1 and CDR2: LNHDA and SQIVND (reference sequence). The CDR3 is 13 amino acids. CDR3 loop: CASSTLTGGEAFF. CDR3 coding DNA: TGTGCCAGTAGTACCTTGACAGGAGGTGAAGCTTTCTTT.